The present entry profiles one TCR beta chain with its context. The data originate from a study of blood T cell repertoires in COVID-19. The overall study: The origin of the acute and convalescent COVID-19 samples was the United States, Italy and Spain. The cDNA or gDNA used as material had been derived from T cells, B-cell-depleted T cells, or PBMCs.

Clones were read by immunoSEQ multiplex PCR, and TCRdb kept only the in-frame ones, dropping some. The repertoire holds around 100,000 clones, with 69% as singletons. The germline V and J ends were trimmed by 2 bases and 3 bases, with 10 bases remaining between them. Germline V lookup: CDR1 MGHDK, CDR2 SYGVNS. CDR3 length: 15 residues. The sequence derives from a man at least 80 years old with acute or convalescent COVID-19. This chain uses TRBV25-1 with TRBJ2-2; D is perhaps TRBD1 (5 bases). Sequencing input: peripheral blood. The CDR3 reads CASSETKGYTGELFF. CDR3 bases: TGTGCCAGCAGTGAAACGAAGGGGTACACCGGGGAGCTGTTTTTT.